Following are 3 T cell receptor beta chains from one sample sequenced in a study of CD8+ T cells in alopecia areata. Extracted RNA was reverse transcribed into cDNA, the sequencing template. The method was immunoSEQ multiplex PCR; TCRdb's version includes in-frame clones alone and lacks a portion of them. The sample lists over 150,000 clones; about 60% were seen once. Treatment meaning: oral pan-JAK inhibitor, 5-10 mg twice daily. This specimen was CD8+ T cells sorted from blood, taken at week 24, from a patient treated with tofacitinib. These receptors were taken from a human donor with alopecia areata.

The V call is TRBV5-4, the J call TRBJ2-7; no reliable D call. The V and J ends lost 4 bases and 1 base respectively, with 9 bases between them. CDR1 and CDR2 from the germline V gene are SGHNT and YYREEE (reference sequence). The CDR3 loop spans 13 amino acids. Here the CDR3 reads CASSRGRSYEQYF. DNA of the CDR3: TGTGCCAGCAGCAGAGGACGGTCCTACGAGCAGTACTTC. Together with reference TRBV5-4 and TRBJ2-7, the CDR3 gives the full variable domain: ETGVTQSPTHLIKTRGQQVTLRCSSQSGHNTVSWYQQALGQGPQFIFQYYREEENGRGNFPPRFSGLQFPNYSSELNVNALELDDSALYLCASSRGRSYEQYFGPGTRLTVT.

V usage is TRBV14 and J usage is TRBJ1-6; possibly TRBD1 for D (5 bases). V was clipped by 0 bases and J by 5 bases, with 14 bases between them. This CDR3 contains 17 residues. Looked up from germline, CDR1 is SGHDN and CDR2 is FVKESK. The CDR3 here is CASSQDSWGGNNSPLHF. CDR3 DNA: TGTGCCAGCAGCCAAGATTCCTGGGGCGGGAATAATTCACCCCTCCACTTT.

The chain links TRBV18 to TRBJ1-1; 8 nucleotides match TRBD1. J was trimmed by 8 bases and V by 3 bases; bases with no gene match: 2. The CDR3 covers 12 residues. Germline lookup yields CDR1 KGHSH and CDR2 LQKENI. In DNA, the CDR3 is TGTGCCAGCTCACCCCGACAGGGGGAAGCTTTCTTT. Amino acids: CASSPRQGEAFF.